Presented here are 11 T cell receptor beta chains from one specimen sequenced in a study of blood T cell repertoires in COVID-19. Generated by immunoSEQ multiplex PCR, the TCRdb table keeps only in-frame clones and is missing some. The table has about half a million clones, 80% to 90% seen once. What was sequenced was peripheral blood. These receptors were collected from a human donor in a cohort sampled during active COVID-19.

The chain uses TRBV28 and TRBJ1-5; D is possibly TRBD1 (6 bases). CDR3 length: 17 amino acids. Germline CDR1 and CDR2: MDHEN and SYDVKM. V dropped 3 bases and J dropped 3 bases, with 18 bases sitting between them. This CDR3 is CASSFLTGMGNNQPQHF. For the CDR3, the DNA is TGTGCCAGCAGTTTTCTAACAGGGATGGGGAACAATCAGCCCCAGCATTTT.

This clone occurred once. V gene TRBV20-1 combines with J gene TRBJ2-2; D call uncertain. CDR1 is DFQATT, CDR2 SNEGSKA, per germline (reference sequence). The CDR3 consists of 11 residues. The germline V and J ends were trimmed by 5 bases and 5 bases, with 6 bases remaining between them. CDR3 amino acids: CSASLTGELFF. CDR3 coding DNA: TGCAGTGCTTCCTTGACCGGGGAGCTGTTTTTT.

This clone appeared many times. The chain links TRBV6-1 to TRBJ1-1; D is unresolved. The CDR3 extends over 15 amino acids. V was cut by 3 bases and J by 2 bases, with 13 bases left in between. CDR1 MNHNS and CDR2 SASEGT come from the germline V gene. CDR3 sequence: CASSEFPITNTEAFF. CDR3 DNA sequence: TGTGCCAGCAGTGAGTTCCCGATTACAAACACTGAAGCTTTCTTT.

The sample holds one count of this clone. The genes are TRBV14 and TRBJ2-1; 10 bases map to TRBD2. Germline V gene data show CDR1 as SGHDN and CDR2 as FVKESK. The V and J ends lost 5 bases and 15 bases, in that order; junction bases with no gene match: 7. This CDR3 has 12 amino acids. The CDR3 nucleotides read TGTGCCAGCAGCAGTAGCGGGAGGAAACGGTTCTTC. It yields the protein CASSSSGRKRFF.

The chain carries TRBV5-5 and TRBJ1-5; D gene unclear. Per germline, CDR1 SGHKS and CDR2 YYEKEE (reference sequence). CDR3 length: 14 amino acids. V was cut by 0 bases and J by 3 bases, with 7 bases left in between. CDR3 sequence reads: CASSLGQINQPQHF. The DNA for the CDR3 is TGTGCCAGCAGCTTGGGCCAGATCAATCAGCCCCAGCATTTT.

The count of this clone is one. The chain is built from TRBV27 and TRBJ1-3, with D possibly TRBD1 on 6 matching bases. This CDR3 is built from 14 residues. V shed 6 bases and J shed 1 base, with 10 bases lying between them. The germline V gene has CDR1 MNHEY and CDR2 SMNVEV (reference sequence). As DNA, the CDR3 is TGTGCCAGCAGGGAACAGGGTTCTGGAAACACCATATATTTT. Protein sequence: CASREQGSGNTIYF.

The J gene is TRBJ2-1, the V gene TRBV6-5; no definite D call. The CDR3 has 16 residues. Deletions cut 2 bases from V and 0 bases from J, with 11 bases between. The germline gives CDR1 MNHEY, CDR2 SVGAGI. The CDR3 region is CASSYGFSSSYNEQFF. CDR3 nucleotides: TGTGCCAGCAGTTACGGGTTTTCTAGCTCCTACAATGAGCAGTTCTTC.

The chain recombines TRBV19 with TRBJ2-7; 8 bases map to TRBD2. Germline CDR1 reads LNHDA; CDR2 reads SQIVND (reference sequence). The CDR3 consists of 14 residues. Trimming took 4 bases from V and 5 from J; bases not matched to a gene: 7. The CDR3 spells CASSKAGEANEQYF. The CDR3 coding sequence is TGTGCCAGTAGTAAAGCGGGAGAAGCAAACGAGCAGTACTTC.

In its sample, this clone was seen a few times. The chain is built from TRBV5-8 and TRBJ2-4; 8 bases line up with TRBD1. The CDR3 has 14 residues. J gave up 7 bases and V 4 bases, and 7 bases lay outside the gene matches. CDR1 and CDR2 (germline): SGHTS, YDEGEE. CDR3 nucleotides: TGTGCCAGCAGCCACGGACAGGGTGGTAACATTCAGTACTTC. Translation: CASSHGQGGNIQYF.

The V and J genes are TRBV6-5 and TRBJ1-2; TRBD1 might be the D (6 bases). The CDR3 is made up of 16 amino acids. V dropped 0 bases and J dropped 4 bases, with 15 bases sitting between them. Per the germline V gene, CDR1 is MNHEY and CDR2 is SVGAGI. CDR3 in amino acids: CASSYSLRDMSYGYTF. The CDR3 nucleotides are TGTGCCAGCAGTTACTCGTTAAGGGACATGAGCTATGGCTACACCTTC.

The CDR3 DNA reads TGTGCCAGCAGACTTACAGGGGGCGCGGTGGAGACCCAGTACTTC. This sequence encodes CASRLTGGAVETQYF. The chain carries TRBV3-1 (or the pseudogene TRBV3-2) and TRBJ2-5, with 9 bases aligning to TRBD1. CDR3 length: 15 amino acids. V was pared by 6 bases and J by 5 bases, with 10 bases of the junction left unmatched. The germline V gene has CDR1 LGHDT and CDR2 YNNKEL (reference sequence).